This T cell receptor beta chain was identified in a study of T cell repertoires in cytomegalovirus infection. Study-wide background: Well-studied HLA-B-restricted epitopes and recently identified HLA-C-restricted epitopes of CMV were both used in the study. In public TCR beta signatures, there were indications of both CMV infection and matching HLA type. Findings and limits, study-wide: HLA-C-restricted CMV-specific TCR beta clonotypes prevailed in the ex vivo response.

Worth noting for this clonotype: Its antigen remains unidentified.

Each CDR3 protein gets one entry after TCRdb re-called the reads with MiXCR. The table records around 47,000 distinct CDR3 sequences, about 20% of them present only once. CDR1 is LNHNV and CDR2 is YYDKDF in the germline V gene (reference sequence). The CDR3 extends over 16 amino acids. Trimming cost V 0 bases and J 4 bases, with 14 bases left between them. The sequence was collected from a human donor in good health (CMV status not recorded). Some clones in this sample may be carry-over from other donors' samples. This chain links TRBV15 with TRBJ2-3; D perhaps matches TRBD1 (6 bases). Sequencing used CD8+ T cells from cultured PBMCs, obtained from culture after CMV antigen stimulation. The CDR3 loop reads CATSRDSGQQADTQYF. In DNA, the CDR3 is TGTGCCACCAGCAGAGACAGCGGACAGCAGGCAGATACGCAGTATTTT.